At least ten counts were recorded for the clone carrying this T cell receptor (beta chain). Its specificity is unknown. CDR3 length equals 13 residues. The V gene's germline CDR1 is DFQATT and CDR2 SNEGSKA (reference sequence). Germline trimming cut 5 bases from V and 4 bases from J; bases unmatched to any gene: 3. Using RNA template, CDR3s of TCR alpha and beta were amplified with iRepertoire arm-PCR. Tissue mRNA or PBMC total RNA, roughly 100-400 ng, went into one-step reverse transcription and amplification. Using its own MiXCR run on the multiplex PCR reads, TCRdb lists one record per CDR3 protein. In the table there are around 190,000 distinct CDR3 sequences, around 40% of which are singletons. The data belong to a study of glioma-infiltrating T cells. General observations from the study: Non-neoplastic patients had below-expected tissue-blood divergence, while all gliomas exceeded expectation. CDR3 overlap between tissue and blood was very small.

The gene calls are TRBV20-1 and TRBJ2-5; 11 bases agree with TRBD2. Sequencing was carried out using glioma tissue, nonneoplastic brain tissue, or PBMCs (not recorded which). The receptor's source is a human donor with low-grade glioma or glioblastoma, undergoing nonglioma brain surgery, or in good health (not recorded which). The CDR3 DNA follows: TGCAGTGCTCCGACTAGCGGGGCAGAGACCCAGTACTTC. This sequence encodes CSAPTSGAETQYF.